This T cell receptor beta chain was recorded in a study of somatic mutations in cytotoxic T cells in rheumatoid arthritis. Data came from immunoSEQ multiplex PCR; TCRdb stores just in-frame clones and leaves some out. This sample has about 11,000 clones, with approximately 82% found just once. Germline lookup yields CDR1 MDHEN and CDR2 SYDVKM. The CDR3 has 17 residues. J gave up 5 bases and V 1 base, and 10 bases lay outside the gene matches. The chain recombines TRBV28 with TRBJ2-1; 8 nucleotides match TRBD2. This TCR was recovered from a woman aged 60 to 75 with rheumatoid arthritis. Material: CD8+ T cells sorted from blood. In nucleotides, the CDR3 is TGTGCCAGCAGTTTATCTCCTATGAGCGGGAGCCACAATGAGCAGTTCTTC. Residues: CASSLSPMSGSHNEQFF. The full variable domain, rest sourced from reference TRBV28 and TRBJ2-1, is DVKVTQSSRYLVKRTGEKVFLECVQDMDHENMFWYRQDPGLGLRLIYFSYDVKMKEKGDIPEGYSVSREKKERFSLILESASTNQTSMYLCASSLSPMSGSHNEQFFGPGTRLTVL.